These 5 T cell receptor beta chains were sequenced from one sample in a study of cytomegalovirus exposure and HLA in healthy donors. Here immunoSEQ multiplex PCR was the method, and the copy in TCRdb shows in-frame clones only, minus some. Among some 110,000 clones listed, approximately 90% were seen once. Sequenced input: PBMCs. These receptors were taken from a man aged 18 to 35 in good health and CMV-seronegative.

The chain joins TRBV9 to TRBJ2-2; 7 nucleotides agree with TRBD1. The CDR3 covers 15 residues. CDR1 SGDLS and CDR2 YYNGEE come from the germline V gene. The V segment lost 0 bases and the J segment 7 bases; nucleotides outside the gene matches: 6. The CDR3 nucleotides are TGTGCCAGCAGCGTAGAGGGCAGGGGGTTCGGGGAGCTGTTTTTT. Its protein is CASSVEGRGFGELFF.

The chain has TRBV4-3 and TRBJ1-2; tentatively, D is TRBD1 (6 bases). The V and J ends lost 3 bases and 6 bases respectively, with 17 bases between them. This CDR3 comprises 15 residues. The germline CDR1 and CDR2 sequences are LGHNA and YSLEER. CDR3 sequence reads: CASSHQTGRNDGYTF. CDR3 DNA: TGCGCCAGCAGCCACCAGACAGGACGGAATGATGGCTACACCTTC.

The V gene is TRBV5-1, the J gene TRBJ2-7; perhaps TRBD1 as D (6 bases). Germline V gene data show CDR1 as SGHRS and CDR2 as YFSETQ. CDR3 length equals 16 residues. V shed 2 bases and J shed 4 bases, with 19 bases lying between them. CDR3 DNA: TGCGCCAGCAGCTTAGATAGGACAGAGGTAGGATACGAGCAGTACTTC. As protein: CASSLDRTEVGYEQYF.

The gene calls are TRBV7-9 and TRBJ1-5; weak D call: TRBD1 (5 bases). Trimming pared 0 bases from V and 2 bases from J, leaving 11 bases between. The germline gives CDR1 SEHNR, CDR2 FQNEAQ (reference sequence). The CDR3 sequence is 16 residues long. In nucleotides, the CDR3 is TGTGCCAGCAGCTTAGCTCAGGGTCTCGGCAATCAGCCCCAGCATTTT. Residues: CASSLAQGLGNQPQHF.

This chain joins TRBV5-4 and TRBJ2-1; D is undetermined. Trimming stripped 5 bases from V and 3 bases from J, with 15 bases between. The CDR3 contains 15 residues. CDR1 SGHNT and CDR2 YYREEE come from the germline V gene (reference sequence). CDR3 loop: CASRDQVTVYNEQFF. CDR3 sequence (DNA): TGTGCCAGCAGGGATCAGGTTACCGTCTACAATGAGCAGTTCTTC.